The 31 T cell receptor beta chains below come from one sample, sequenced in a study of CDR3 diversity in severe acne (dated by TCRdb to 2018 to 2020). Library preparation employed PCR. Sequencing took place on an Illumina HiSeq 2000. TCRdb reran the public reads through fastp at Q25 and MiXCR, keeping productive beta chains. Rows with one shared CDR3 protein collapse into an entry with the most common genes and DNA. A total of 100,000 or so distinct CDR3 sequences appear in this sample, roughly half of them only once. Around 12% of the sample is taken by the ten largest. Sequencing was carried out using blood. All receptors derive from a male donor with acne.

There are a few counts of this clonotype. The CDR3 DNA reads as TGTGCCATCAGTGAGTCCGGTGCAGCACAAGAGACCCAGTACTTC. It yields the protein CAISESGAAQETQYF. This chain links TRBV10-3 with TRBJ2-5, with D uncertain. Germline CDR1 is ENHRY and CDR2 is SYGVKD. The germline V and J ends were trimmed by 0 bases and 2 bases, with 10 bases remaining between them. The CDR3 spans 15 residues.

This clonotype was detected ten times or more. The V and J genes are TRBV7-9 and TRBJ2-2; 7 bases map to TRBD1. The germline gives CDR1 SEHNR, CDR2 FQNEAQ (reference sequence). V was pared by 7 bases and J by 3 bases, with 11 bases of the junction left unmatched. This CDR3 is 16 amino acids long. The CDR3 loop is CASMKTGRGDTGELFF. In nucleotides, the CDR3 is TGTGCCAGCATGAAGACAGGGCGAGGTGACACCGGGGAGCTGTTTTTT.

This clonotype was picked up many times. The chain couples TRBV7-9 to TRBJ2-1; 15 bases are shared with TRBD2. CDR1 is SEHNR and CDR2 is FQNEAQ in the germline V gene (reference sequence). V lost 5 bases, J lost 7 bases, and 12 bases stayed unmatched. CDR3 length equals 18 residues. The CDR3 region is CASSPQLGLAGGTNEQFF. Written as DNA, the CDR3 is TGTGCCAGCAGCCCGCAGCTCGGACTAGCGGGAGGGACGAATGAGCAGTTCTTC.

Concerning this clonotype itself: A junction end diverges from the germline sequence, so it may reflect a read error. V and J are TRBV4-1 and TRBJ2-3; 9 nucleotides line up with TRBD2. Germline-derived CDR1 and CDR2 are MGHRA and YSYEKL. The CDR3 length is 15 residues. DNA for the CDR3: TGCGCCTGCAGCCAATTAGCGGGAGTGGCAGATACGCAGTATTTT. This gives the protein CACSQLAGVADTQYF.

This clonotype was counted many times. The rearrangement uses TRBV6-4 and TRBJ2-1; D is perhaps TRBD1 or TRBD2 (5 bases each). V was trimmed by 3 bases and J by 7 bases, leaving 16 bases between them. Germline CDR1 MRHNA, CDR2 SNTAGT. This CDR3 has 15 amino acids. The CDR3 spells CASSEGPRGSNEQFF. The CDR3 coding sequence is TGTGCCAGCAGTGAGGGACCGCGCGGGTCTAATGAGCAGTTCTTC.

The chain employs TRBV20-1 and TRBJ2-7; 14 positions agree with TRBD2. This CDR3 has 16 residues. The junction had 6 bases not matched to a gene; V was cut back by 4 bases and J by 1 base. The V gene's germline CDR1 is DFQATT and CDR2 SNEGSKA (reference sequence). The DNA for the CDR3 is TGCAGTGCTAAAGGACTAGCGGGGGGCCCATCCTACGAGCAGTACTTC. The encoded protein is CSAKGLAGGPSYEQYF.

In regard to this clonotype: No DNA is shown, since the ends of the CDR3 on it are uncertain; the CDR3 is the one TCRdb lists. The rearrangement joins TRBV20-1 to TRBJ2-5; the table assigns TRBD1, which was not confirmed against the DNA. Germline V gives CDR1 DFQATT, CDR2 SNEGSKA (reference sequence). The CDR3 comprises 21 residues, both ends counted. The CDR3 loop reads CSAIQDTEEYGYTFGSGTQYF.

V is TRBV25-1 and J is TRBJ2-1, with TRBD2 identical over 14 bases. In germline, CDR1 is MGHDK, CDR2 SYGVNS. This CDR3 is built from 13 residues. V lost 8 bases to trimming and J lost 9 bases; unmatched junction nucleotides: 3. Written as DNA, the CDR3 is TGTGCCAGCGGGACTAGCGGGAGCACTGAGCAGTTCTTC. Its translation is CASGTSGSTEQFF.

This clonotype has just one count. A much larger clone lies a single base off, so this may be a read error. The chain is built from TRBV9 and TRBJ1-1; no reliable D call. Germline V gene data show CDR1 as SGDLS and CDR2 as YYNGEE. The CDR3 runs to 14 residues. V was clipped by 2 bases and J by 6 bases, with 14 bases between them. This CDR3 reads CASSVGGSGSEAFF. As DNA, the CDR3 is TGTGCCAGCAGCGTCGGTGGCAGTGGGTCTGAAGCTTTCTTT.

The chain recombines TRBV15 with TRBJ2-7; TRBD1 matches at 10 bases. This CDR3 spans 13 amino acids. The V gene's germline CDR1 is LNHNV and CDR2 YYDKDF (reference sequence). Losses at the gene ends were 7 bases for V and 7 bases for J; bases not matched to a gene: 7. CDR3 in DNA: TGTGCCACCACCCCGGGACAGGGGCGAGAGCAGTACTTC. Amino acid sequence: CATTPGQGREQYF.

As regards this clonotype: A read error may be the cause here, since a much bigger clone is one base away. CDR3 sequence (DNA): TGTGCCAGCAGCTTAGGTGGGGCGCACACTGAAGCTTCCTTT. Residues: CASSLGGAHTEASF. The rearrangement uses TRBV7-9 and TRBJ1-1, with D tentatively TRBD1 (5 bases). This CDR3 region has 14 residues. CDR1 SEHNR and CDR2 FQNEAQ come from the germline V gene (reference sequence).

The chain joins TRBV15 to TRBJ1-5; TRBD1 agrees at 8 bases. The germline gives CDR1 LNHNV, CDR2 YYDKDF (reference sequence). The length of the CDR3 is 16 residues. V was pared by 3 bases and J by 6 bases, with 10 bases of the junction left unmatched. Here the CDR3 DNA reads TGTGCCACCAGCAGCCCTCTAAACAGGGGGAGTCAGCCCCAGCATTTT. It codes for CATSSPLNRGSQPQHF. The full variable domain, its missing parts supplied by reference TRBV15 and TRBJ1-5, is DAMVIQNPRYQVTQFGKPVTLSCSQTLNHNVMYWYQQKSSQAPKLLFHYYDKDFNNEADTPDNFQSRRPNTSFCFLDIRSPGLGDTAMYLCATSSPLNRGSQPQHFGDGTRLSIL.

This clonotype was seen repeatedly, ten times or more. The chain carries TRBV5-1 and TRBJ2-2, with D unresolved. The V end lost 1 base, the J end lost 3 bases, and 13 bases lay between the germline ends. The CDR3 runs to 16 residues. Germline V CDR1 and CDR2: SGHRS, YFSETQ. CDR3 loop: CASSLRSSGYTGELFF. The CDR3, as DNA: TGCGCCAGCAGCTTGCGTAGCTCAGGTTACACCGGGGAGCTGTTTTTT.

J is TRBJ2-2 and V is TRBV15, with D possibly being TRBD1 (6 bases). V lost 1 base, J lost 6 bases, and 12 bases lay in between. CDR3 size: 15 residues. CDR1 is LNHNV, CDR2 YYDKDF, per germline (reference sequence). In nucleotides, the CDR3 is TGTGCCACCAGCAGAGTACAGGGAAGTGCCGGGGAGCTGTTTTTT. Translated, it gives CATSRVQGSAGELFF. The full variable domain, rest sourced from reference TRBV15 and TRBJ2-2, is DAMVIQNPRYQVTQFGKPVTLSCSQTLNHNVMYWYQQKSSQAPKLLFHYYDKDFNNEADTPDNFQSRRPNTSFCFLDIRSPGLGDTAMYLCATSRVQGSAGELFFGEGSRLTVL.

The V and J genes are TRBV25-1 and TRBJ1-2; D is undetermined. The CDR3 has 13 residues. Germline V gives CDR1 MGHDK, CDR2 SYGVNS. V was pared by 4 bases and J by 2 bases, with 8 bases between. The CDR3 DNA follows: TGTGCCAGCAGTGTAGCGGCCAACTATGGCTACACCTTC. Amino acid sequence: CASSVAANYGYTF.

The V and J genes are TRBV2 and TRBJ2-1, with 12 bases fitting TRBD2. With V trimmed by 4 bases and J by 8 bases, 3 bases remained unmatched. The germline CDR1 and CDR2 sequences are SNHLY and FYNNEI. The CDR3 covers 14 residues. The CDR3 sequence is CASSGTSGTHEQFF. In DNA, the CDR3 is TGTGCCAGCAGTGGGACTAGCGGGACCCATGAGCAGTTCTTC.

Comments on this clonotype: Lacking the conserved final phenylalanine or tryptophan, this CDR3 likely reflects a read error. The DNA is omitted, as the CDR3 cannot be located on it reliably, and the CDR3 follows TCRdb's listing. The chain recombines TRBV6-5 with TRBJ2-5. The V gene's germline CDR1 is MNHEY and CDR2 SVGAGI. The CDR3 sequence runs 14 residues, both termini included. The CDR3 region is CASSYGSTGYTFGS.

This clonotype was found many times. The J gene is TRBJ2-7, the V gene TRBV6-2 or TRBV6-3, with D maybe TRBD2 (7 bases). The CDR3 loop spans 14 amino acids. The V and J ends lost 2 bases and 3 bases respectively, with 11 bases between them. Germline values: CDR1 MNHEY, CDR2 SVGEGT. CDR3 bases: TGTGCCAGCAGTTACGAGGGGGGGTTCTACGAGCAGTACTTC. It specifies CASSYEGGFYEQYF.

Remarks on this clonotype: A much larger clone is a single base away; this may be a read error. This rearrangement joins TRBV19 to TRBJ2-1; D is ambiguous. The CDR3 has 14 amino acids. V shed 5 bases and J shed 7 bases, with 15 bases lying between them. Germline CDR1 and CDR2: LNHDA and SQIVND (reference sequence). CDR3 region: CASSQGGVRNEQFF. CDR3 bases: TGTGCCAGTAGTCAAGGTGGAGTCAGGAATGAGCAGTTCTTC.

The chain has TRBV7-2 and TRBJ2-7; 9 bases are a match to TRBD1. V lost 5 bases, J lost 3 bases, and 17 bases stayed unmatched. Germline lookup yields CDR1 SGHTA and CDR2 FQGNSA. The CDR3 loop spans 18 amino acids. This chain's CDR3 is CASSAPDRGPQLLYEQYF. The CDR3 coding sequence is TGTGCCAGCAGCGCCCCGGACAGGGGACCTCAACTTCTCTACGAGCAGTACTTC.

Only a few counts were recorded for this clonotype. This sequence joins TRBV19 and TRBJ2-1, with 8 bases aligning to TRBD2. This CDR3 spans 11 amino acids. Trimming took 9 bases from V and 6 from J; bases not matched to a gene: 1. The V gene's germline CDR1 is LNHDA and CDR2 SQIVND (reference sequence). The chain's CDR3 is CASTSGNEQFF. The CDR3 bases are TGTGCCAGCACTAGCGGCAATGAGCAGTTCTTC.

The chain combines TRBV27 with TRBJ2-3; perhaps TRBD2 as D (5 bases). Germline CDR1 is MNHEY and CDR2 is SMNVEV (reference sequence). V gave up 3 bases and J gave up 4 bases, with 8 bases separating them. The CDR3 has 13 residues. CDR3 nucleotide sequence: TGTGCCAGCAGTTTTACTAGGCCAGATACGCAGTATTTT. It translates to CASSFTRPDTQYF.

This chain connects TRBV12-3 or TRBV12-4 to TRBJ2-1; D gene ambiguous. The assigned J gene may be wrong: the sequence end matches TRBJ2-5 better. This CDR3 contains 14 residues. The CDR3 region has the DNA TGTGCCAGCAGTTTAGTTAGAACTCAAGAGACCCAGTACTTC. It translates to CASSLVRTQETQYF.

The DNA of the CDR3 is TGTGCCAGCAGCTTGGTTAGCGGGAAAACGACCTACGAGCAGTACTTC. This encodes CASSLVSGKTTYEQYF. V gene TRBV5-8 combines with J gene TRBJ2-7; TRBD2 aligns across 8 bases. The V gene end was trimmed by 0 bases and the J gene end by 2 bases; junction bases not matched to a gene: 7. This CDR3 is built from 16 residues. CDR1 is SGHTS and CDR2 is YDEGEE in the germline V gene.

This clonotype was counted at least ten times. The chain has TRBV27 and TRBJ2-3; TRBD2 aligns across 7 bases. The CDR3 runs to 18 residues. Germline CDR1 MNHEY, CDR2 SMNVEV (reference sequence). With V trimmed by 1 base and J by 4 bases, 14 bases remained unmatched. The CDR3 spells CASSLWGGRGINADTQYF. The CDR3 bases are TGTGCCAGCAGTTTATGGGGGGGGAGGGGAATCAACGCAGATACGCAGTATTTT.

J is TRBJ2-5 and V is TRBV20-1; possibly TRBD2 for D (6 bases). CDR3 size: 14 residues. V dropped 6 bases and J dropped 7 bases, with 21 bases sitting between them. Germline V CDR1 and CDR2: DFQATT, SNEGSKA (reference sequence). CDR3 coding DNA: TGCAGTGCCCAGGAGCGGGTAGGGAAAGGGACCCAGTACTTC. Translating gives CSAQERVGKGTQYF.

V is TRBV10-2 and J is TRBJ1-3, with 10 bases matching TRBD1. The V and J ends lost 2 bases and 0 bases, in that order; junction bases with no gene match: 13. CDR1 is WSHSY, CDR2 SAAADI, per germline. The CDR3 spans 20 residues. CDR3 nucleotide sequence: TGCGCCAGCAGTGAGCCGTCGAAGGTGCGGACAGGGGGCTCTGGAAACACCATATATTTT. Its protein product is CASSEPSKVRTGGSGNTIYF.

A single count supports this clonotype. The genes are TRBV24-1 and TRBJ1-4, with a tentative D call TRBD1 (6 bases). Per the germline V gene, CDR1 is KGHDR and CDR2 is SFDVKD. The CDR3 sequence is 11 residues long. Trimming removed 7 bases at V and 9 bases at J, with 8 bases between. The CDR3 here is CATSRGQKLFF. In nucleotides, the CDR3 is TGTGCCACCAGCAGGGGCCAAAAACTGTTTTTT.

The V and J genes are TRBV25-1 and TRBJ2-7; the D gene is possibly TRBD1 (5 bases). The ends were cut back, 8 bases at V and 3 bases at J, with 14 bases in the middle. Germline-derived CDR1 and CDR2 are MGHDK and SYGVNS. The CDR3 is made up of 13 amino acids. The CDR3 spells CASLQGFGYEQYF. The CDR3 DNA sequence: TGTGCCAGCCTTCAGGGTTTTGGCTACGAGCAGTACTTC.

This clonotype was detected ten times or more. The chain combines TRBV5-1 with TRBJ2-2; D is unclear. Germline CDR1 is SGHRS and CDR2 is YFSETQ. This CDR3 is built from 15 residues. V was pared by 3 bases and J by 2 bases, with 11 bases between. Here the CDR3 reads CASSSELINTGELFF. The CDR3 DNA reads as TGCGCCAGCAGCTCTGAGTTGATTAACACCGGGGAGCTGTTTTTT.

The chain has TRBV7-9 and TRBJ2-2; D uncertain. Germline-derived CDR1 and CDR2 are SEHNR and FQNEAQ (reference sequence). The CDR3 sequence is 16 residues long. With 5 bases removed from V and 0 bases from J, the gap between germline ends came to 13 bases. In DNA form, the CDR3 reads TGTGCCAGCAGCGAATGGACGGTAGCGAACACCGGGGAGCTGTTTTTT. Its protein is CASSEWTVANTGELFF.